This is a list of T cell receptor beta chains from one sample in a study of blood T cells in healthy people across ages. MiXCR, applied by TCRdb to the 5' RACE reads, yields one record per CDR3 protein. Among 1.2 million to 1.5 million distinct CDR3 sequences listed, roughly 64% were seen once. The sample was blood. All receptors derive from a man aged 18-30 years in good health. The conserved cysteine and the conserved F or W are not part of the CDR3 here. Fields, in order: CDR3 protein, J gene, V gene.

ASSPPSGNEQF,TRBJ2-1,TRBV7-6
ASSLASGRYYEQY,TRBJ2-7,TRBV7-9
SVEDPLGLIYGYT,TRBJ1-2,TRBV29-1
ASSKGSLAGSDTQY,TRBJ2-3,TRBV7-2
ASRLDREVGEAF,TRBJ1-1,TRBV6-1
SVQQDSRNYGYT,TRBJ1-2,TRBV29-1
ASSLRGGGLRETQY,TRBJ2-5,TRBV12-3/TRBV12-4
ASSYSFQSRAYEQY,TRBJ2-7,TRBV6-5
AASASYEQY,TRBJ2-7,TRBV28
SASARVRQPQH,TRBJ1-5,TRBV20-1
SARLTGGIETQY,TRBJ2-5,TRBV20-1
ASSPWTGQNTEAF,TRBJ1-1,TRBV5-1
SARVGGVRLAEIDTQY,TRBJ2-3,TRBV20-1
AFGLAGDVVTQY,TRBJ2-5,TRBV30
ASSQDPTSGTGDGYT,TRBJ1-2,TRBV4-3
ATSRPSGQETQY,TRBJ2-5,TRBV15
ASSLEPIGHEQF,TRBJ2-1,TRBV12-3/TRBV12-4
ASSLTGTIKLYEQY,.,TRBV7-8
ASSQLAENTGELF,TRBJ2-2,TRBV4-1
ASKDDSNNEQF,TRBJ2-1,TRBV2
SALDGGRMGEQY,TRBJ2-7,TRBV20-1